This T cell receptor beta chain appears in the sequencing data of a study of blood T cells in healthy people across ages. Study results and limitations: Without sorted subsets, naive and antigen-experienced compartments could not be conclusively compared.

Note on this clonotype: Its antigen remains unknown.

This CDR3 comprises 13 residues. V was cut by 4 bases and J by 4 bases, with 13 bases left in between. The germline gives CDR1 GTSNPN, CDR2 SVGIG (reference sequence). With a J-beta primer mix and a sample-barcoded 5' primer, a second PCR ran about 7 to 12 cycles. TCRdb reanalysed the 5' RACE reads using MiXCR and keeps one entry per CDR3 protein. The data contain 1.5 million to 2 million distinct CDR3 sequences, roughly 28% of them singletons. The chain employs TRBV30 and TRBJ1-2; a weak D match, TRBD1 (6 bases). Sequencing was done on a sample of blood. This sequence originates from a woman aged 25 to 39 in good health. The CDR3 DNA is TGTGCCTGGACTGAGGGGGGCGGCTATGGCTACACCTTC. It specifies CAWTEGGGYGYTF.